This T cell receptor (beta chain) stems from a study of T cell responses to AZD1222 COVID-19 vaccine. In the case of this clone: Antigen: not known.

Study-wide results and caveats: Donors in the cohort were predominantly white British and more often female, and clonal diversity was possibly underestimated. Baseline seropositivity characterized only 5 or 6 AZD1222 recipients.

Assay used: immunoSEQ multiplex PCR; TCRdb lists only in-frame clones, some missing. The sample records 110,000 or so clones, over 80% being singletons. Germline V gives CDR1 GTSNPN, CDR2 SVGIG (reference sequence). J lost 11 bases, V lost 5 bases, and 12 bases had no gene match. The CDR3 has 12 amino acids. The material was peripheral blood, obtained on day 0 of AZD1222 vaccination. The sequence came from an adult in good health. This chain uses TRBV30 with TRBJ2-7; TRBD1 matches at 7 bases. This chain's CDR3 is CAWGLMEQGKYF. CDR3 DNA sequence: TGTGCCTGGGGCCTAATGGAACAGGGGAAGTACTTC.